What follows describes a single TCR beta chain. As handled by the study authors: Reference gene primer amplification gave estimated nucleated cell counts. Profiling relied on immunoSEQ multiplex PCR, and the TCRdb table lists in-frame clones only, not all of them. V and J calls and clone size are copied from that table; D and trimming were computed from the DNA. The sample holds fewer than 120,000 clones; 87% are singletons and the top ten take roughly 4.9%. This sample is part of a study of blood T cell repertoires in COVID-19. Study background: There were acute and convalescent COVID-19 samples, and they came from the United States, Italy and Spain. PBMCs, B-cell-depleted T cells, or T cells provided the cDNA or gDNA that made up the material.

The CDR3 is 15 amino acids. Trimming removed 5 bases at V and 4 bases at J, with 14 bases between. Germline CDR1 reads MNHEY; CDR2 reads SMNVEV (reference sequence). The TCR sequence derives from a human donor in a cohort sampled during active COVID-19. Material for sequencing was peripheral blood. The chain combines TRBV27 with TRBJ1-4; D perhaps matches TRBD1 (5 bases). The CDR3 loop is CASSPRQSFNEKLFF. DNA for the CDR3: TGTGCCAGCAGTCCCCGACAGTCCTTTAATGAAAAACTGTTTTTT. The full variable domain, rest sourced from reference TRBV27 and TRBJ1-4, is EAQVTQNPRYLITVTGKKLTVTCSQNMNHEYMSWYRQDPGLGLRQIYYSMNVEVTDKGDVPEGYKVSRKEKRNFPLILESPSPNQTSLYFCASSPRQSFNEKLFFGSGTQLSVL.